The entry that follows covers one T cell receptor (beta chain) sequence. The antigen remains unidentified. The sample belongs to a study of T cell responses to AZD1222 COVID-19 vaccine. Overall study results and limits: Donors were largely white British and mainly female; clonal diversity was possibly underestimated. A rise in Spike-specific TCR breadth and depth followed two AZD1222 doses. Recipients of AZD1222 seropositive at baseline numbered only 6 or 7.

Germline V CDR1 and CDR2: ENHRY, SYGVKD. The CDR3 length is 13 residues. V lost 0 bases and J lost 8, with 10 bases in between. Only in-frame clones appear in the TCRdb table, and some are missing; sequencing was by immunoSEQ multiplex PCR. This sample has some 69,000 clones, with over 70% found just once. The J gene is TRBJ1-1, the V gene TRBV10-3; tentatively, D is TRBD1 (5 bases). The receptor was isolated from an adult who received the AZD1222 COVID-19 vaccine. The sequences come from peripheral blood, collected 28 days after the second AZD1222 dose. The CDR3 DNA is TGTGCCATCAGTGAGTCGTCTGGGGCCGAAGCTTTCTTT. It specifies CAISESSGAEAFF.